A single sample gave rise to the 27 T cell receptor beta chains below, sequenced in a study of cytomegalovirus exposure and HLA in healthy donors. The PCR ran on 60 Vbeta and 13 Jbeta primers. Clones were sequenced by immunoSEQ multiplex PCR, and TCRdb holds only the in-frame ones, with some missing. Of about 140,000 clones in the sample, approximately 70% were seen once. The sample comprised PBMCs. The receptors were sampled from a human donor in good health.

The CDR3 loop is CASTQAGSSSYEQYF. The DNA of the CDR3 is TGTGCCAGCACCCAGGCCGGCTCCAGCTCCTACGAGCAGTACTTC. This chain uses TRBV7-9 with TRBJ2-7; D gene unclear. The V gene's germline CDR1 is SEHNR and CDR2 FQNEAQ (reference sequence). V was trimmed by 7 bases and J by 0 bases, leaving 16 bases between them. There are 15 residues in the CDR3.

The gene calls are TRBV27 and TRBJ2-3; D not resolved. The CDR3 runs to 12 residues. Trimming cost V 6 bases and J 5 bases, with 9 bases left between them. The germline V gene encodes CDR1 MNHEY and CDR2 SMNVEV (reference sequence). The CDR3 loop is CASSLRGDTQYF. The DNA of the CDR3 is TGTGCCAGCAGCCTGAGAGGAGATACGCAGTATTTT.

The chain has TRBV11-2 and TRBJ2-3; D unresolved. This CDR3 is 13 amino acids long. Germline V gene lookup returns CDR1 SGHAT and CDR2 FQNNGV. V lost 5 bases, J lost 8 bases, and 14 bases lay in between. The CDR3 DNA follows: TGTGCCAGCAGCCCCACTGCGGTGGGTACGCAGTATTTT. It encodes CASSPTAVGTQYF. The full variable domain, in which reference TRBV11-2 and TRBJ2-3 provide the parts outside the CDR3, is EAGVAQSPRYKIIEKRQSVAFWCNPISGHATLYWYQQILGQGPKLLIQFQNNGVVDDSQLPKDRFSAERLKGVDSTLKIQPAKLEDSAVYLCASSPTAVGTQYFGPGTRLTVL.

This clone has more than one count but fewer than ten. The rearrangement uses TRBV28 and TRBJ1-5, with 7 bases that match TRBD1. V dropped 4 bases and J dropped 1; count of bases not matched to a gene: 4. CDR1 is MDHEN and CDR2 is SYDVKM in the germline V gene. CDR3 length: 15 residues. The CDR3, as DNA: TGTGCCAGCAGTTCCCCGGGACAGAGCAATCAGCCCCAGCATTTT. Encoded protein: CASSSPGQSNQPQHF.

This clone appeared a single time. The chain couples TRBV9 to TRBJ1-1, with D possibly TRBD1 on 5 matching bases. The CDR3 covers 14 residues. Germline V gives CDR1 SGDLS, CDR2 YYNGEE. Trimming left V 7 bases short and J 5 bases short, with 18 bases between. CDR3 bases: TGTGCCAGCGGCCGGGGGGGGAGAGGAACTGAAGCTTTCTTT. This codes for CASGRGGRGTEAFF.

The gene calls are TRBV7-8 and TRBJ1-1; tentative D call: TRBD1 (6 bases). CDR3 length equals 18 residues. V lost 4 bases and J 2 bases, leaving 23 bases between the germline ends. The germline CDR1 and CDR2 sequences are SGHVS and FQNEAQ. CDR3 loop: CASSSKGVSSRPNTEAFF. DNA for the CDR3: TGTGCCAGCAGCTCAAAGGGGGTTTCTTCCAGGCCCAACACTGAAGCTTTCTTT.

The DNA for the CDR3 is TGTGCCAGTAGGGACTACTCCTACGAGCAGTACTTC. Translating gives CASRDYSYEQYF. V gene TRBV19 combines with J gene TRBJ2-7, with D maybe TRBD2 (6 bases). Germline V gene sequence: CDR1 LNHDA, CDR2 SQIVND (reference sequence). With 6 bases removed from V and 0 bases from J, the gap between germline ends came to 6 bases. The CDR3 has 12 amino acids.

The J gene is TRBJ1-2, the V gene TRBV5-1; 7 nucleotides align to TRBD1. The junction had 21 bases not matched to a gene; V was cut back by 0 bases and J by 4 bases. From germline, CDR1 is SGHRS and CDR2 YFSETQ. CDR3 length equals 20 residues. CDR3 residues: CASSLVGAQGSEPLSYGYTF. CDR3 sequence (DNA): TGCGCCAGCAGCTTGGTCGGGGCACAGGGGAGTGAGCCCCTGAGCTATGGCTACACCTTC.

This chain joins TRBV28 and TRBJ1-5; no reliable D call. This CDR3 has 16 amino acids. The V gene's germline CDR1 is MDHEN and CDR2 SYDVKM. Deletions cut 6 bases from V and 5 bases from J, with 20 bases between. CDR3 coding DNA: TGTGCCAGCAGGCGTTGGAGAGAAGGAAAGGATCAGCCCCAGCATTTT. The encoded protein is CASRRWREGKDQPQHF.

This chain links TRBV19 with TRBJ2-7, with TRBD2 matching 9 bases. The ends lost 6 bases at V and 1 base at J; junction bases unmatched: 4. Per germline, CDR1 LNHDA and CDR2 SQIVND (reference sequence). The length of the CDR3 is 14 residues. CDR3 loop: CASRTSGPSYEQYF. The CDR3 DNA reads as TGTGCCAGTAGGACTAGCGGCCCTTCCTACGAGCAGTACTTC.

J is TRBJ2-1 and V is TRBV11-2; possibly TRBD2 for D (5 bases). CDR3 length: 14 residues. Germline V lookup: CDR1 SGHAT, CDR2 FQNNGV. Trimming left V 5 bases short and J 6 bases short, with 14 bases between. The CDR3 loop reads CASSVDWSGNEQFF. The CDR3 bases are TGTGCCAGCAGCGTCGACTGGAGCGGCAATGAGCAGTTCTTC.

A few counts support this clone. This chain joins TRBV6-6 and TRBJ2-5, with 14 positions matching TRBD2. Germline CDR1 MNHNY, CDR2 SVGAGI (reference sequence). With 4 bases clipped from V and 6 bases from J, the junction kept 4 bases outside the gene matches. The CDR3 contains 15 residues. The CDR3 sequence: CASSSRTSGRQTQYF. For the CDR3, the DNA is TGTGCCAGCAGTTCCAGGACTAGCGGGAGGCAGACCCAGTACTTC.

The V call is TRBV11-2, the J call TRBJ2-1, with D tentatively TRBD1 (6 bases). Germline V CDR1 and CDR2: SGHAT, FQNNGV. This CDR3 comprises 13 residues. With 5 bases removed from V and 8 bases from J, the gap between germline ends came to 13 bases. CDR3 amino acids: CASSLFGTHEQFF. Written as DNA, the CDR3 is TGTGCCAGCAGCCTTTTCGGGACACATGAGCAGTTCTTC.

This clone has a single count. The chain combines TRBV9 with TRBJ2-3, with 10 bases matching TRBD2. Losses at the gene ends were 0 bases for V and 4 bases for J; bases not matched to a gene: 5. In germline, CDR1 is SGDLS, CDR2 YYNGEE. The CDR3 loop spans 16 amino acids. CDR3 coding DNA: TGTGCCAGCAGCGTAGAACTAGCGGGGTCCTCAGATACGCAGTATTTT. Protein sequence: CASSVELAGSSDTQYF.

The V and J genes are TRBV4-3 and TRBJ2-7; 7 nucleotides match TRBD2. Germline CDR1 LGHNA, CDR2 YSLEER. J gave up 9 bases and V 0 bases, and 8 bases lay outside the gene matches. The CDR3 has 14 amino acids. For the CDR3, the DNA is TGCGCCAGCAGCCAAGAGTCGGGGGGATTGTGGCAGTACTTC. It specifies CASSQESGGLWQYF.

This sequence joins TRBV29-1 and TRBJ1-1; TRBD1 aligns across 9 bases. The CDR3 runs 13 residues. Trimming cost V 6 bases and J 1 base; bases outside gene matches: 3. Germline CDR1 is SQVTM and CDR2 is ANQGSEA. This CDR3 is CSVQDRGNTEAFF. For the CDR3, the DNA is TGCAGCGTCCAGGACAGGGGGAACACTGAAGCTTTCTTT.

The chain carries TRBV9 and TRBJ1-4; TRBD1 matches at 10 bases. V trimming: 4 bases; J trimming: 8 bases; junction bases outside the gene matches: 14. Germline CDR1 is SGDLS and CDR2 is YYNGEE. This CDR3 has 17 residues. The DNA of the CDR3 is TGTGCCAGCAGCTTATCCGGGACAGGGGTAGTCGGGGAAAAACTGTTTTTT. Translation: CASSLSGTGVVGEKLFF.

The rearrangement joins TRBV6-5 to TRBJ2-7; 9 nucleotides align to TRBD1. With V trimmed by 0 bases and J by 3 bases, 0 bases remained unmatched. This CDR3 is built from 14 residues. Germline V gives CDR1 MNHEY, CDR2 SVGAGI. Here the CDR3 reads CASSYSTGGYEQYF. In DNA, the CDR3 is TGTGCCAGCAGTTACTCGACAGGGGGCTACGAGCAGTACTTC.

The chain employs TRBV4-1 and TRBJ2-3; D not resolved. The CDR3 contains 14 residues. Germline V gene data show CDR1 as MGHRA and CDR2 as YSYEKL. The V and J ends lost 1 base and 2 bases respectively, with 7 bases between them. CDR3 protein: CASSQVVPTDTQYF. The CDR3 coding sequence is TGCGCCAGCAGCCAAGTAGTCCCCACAGATACGCAGTATTTT.

This clone was observed a few times. V usage is TRBV6-1 and J usage is TRBJ1-1; D gene ambiguous. The CDR3 runs 12 residues. From germline, CDR1 is MNHNS and CDR2 SASEGT. The CDR3 DNA is TGTGCGGCCGGGATCTTGAACACTGAAGCTTTCTTT. Its protein product is CAAGILNTEAFF.

This sequence joins TRBV28 and TRBJ1-1; D gene uncertain. Per the germline V gene, CDR1 is MDHEN and CDR2 is SYDVKM. CDR3 length: 13 amino acids. V shed 6 bases and J shed 7 bases, with 15 bases lying between them. Here the CDR3 reads CASSSRPGSEAFF. In nucleotides, the CDR3 is TGTGCCAGCAGCTCCAGACCTGGGAGTGAAGCTTTCTTT.

The rearrangement links TRBV10-3 to TRBJ1-1; no firm D call. CDR3 length: 12 amino acids. V dropped 3 bases and J dropped 1 base, with 3 bases sitting between them. The germline V gene encodes CDR1 ENHRY and CDR2 SYGVKD. Here the CDR3 DNA reads TGTGCCATCAGTGACCGGAACACTGAAGCTTTCTTT. Its translation is CAISDRNTEAFF.

The genes are TRBV14 and TRBJ2-1; D might be TRBD2 (6 bases). The CDR3 totals 14 residues. V was pared by 1 base and J by 7 bases, with 11 bases between. Germline CDR1 and CDR2: SGHDN and FVKESK. The CDR3 DNA reads as TGTGCCAGCAGCCAAGTGCGGGGTGGGAATGAGCAGTTCTTC. It translates to CASSQVRGGNEQFF.

The chain uses TRBV5-4 and TRBJ2-2; 7 bases map to TRBD2. CDR3 length: 16 residues. Trimming removed 3 bases from V and 0 bases from J; junction bases left unmatched: 5. The germline gives CDR1 SGHNT, CDR2 YYREEE (reference sequence). The CDR3 is CASSSRTSANTGELFF. The CDR3 bases are TGTGCCAGCAGCTCCCGGACTAGTGCGAACACCGGGGAGCTGTTTTTT.

The chain is built from TRBV7-8 and TRBJ2-5, with 11 positions matching TRBD2. The junction had 4 bases not matched to a gene; V was cut back by 5 bases and J by 2 bases. This CDR3 contains 15 residues. Germline CDR1 SGHVS, CDR2 FQNEAQ. The CDR3 nucleotides read TGTGCCAGCAGCCTTAGCGGGGGGGGGCAAGAGACCCAGTACTTC. It encodes CASSLSGGGQETQYF.

This clone was seen only a few times. The rearrangement uses TRBV18 and TRBJ2-1; TRBD2 matches 7 bases. V lost 6 bases, J lost 7 bases, and 6 bases stayed unmatched. Germline V lookup: CDR1 KGHSH, CDR2 LQKENI. This CDR3 region has 13 residues. In DNA, the CDR3 is TGTGCCAGCTCCCTCGGGACTACTAATGAGCAGTTCTTC. Amino acid sequence: CASSLGTTNEQFF.

The rearrangement links TRBV11-3 to TRBJ2-3; D is unresolved. Germline CDR1 SGHNT, CDR2 YENEEA. The CDR3 has 14 residues. Trimming removed 0 bases at V and 5 bases at J, with 9 bases between. CDR3 loop: CASSLDSYLDTQYF. CDR3 coding DNA: TGTGCCAGCAGCTTAGATTCTTACTTAGATACGCAGTATTTT.